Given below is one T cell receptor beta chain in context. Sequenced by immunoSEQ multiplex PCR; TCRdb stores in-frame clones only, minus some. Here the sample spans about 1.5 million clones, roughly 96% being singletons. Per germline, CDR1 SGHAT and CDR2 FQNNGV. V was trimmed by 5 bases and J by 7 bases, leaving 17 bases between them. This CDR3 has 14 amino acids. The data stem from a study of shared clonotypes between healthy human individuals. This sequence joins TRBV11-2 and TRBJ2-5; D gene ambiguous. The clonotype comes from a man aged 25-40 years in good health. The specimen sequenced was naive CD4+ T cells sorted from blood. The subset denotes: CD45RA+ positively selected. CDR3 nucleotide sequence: TGTGCCAGCAGCGACGGGCAGCTCTCAGGGACCCAGTACTTC. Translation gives CASSDGQLSGTQYF.